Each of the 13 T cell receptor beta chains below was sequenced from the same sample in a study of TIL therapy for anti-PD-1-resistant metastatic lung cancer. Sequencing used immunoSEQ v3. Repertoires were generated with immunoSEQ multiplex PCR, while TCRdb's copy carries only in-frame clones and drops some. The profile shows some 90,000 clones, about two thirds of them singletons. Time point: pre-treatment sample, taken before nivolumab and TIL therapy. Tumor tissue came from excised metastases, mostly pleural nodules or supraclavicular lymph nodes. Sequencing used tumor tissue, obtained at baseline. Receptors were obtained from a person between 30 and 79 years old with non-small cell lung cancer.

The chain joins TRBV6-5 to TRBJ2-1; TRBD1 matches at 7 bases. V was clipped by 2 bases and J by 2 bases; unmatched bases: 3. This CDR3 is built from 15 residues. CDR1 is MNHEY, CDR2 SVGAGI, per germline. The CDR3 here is CASSYIQGAYNEQFF. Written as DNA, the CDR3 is TGTGCCAGCAGTTACATTCAGGGGGCCTACAATGAGCAGTTCTTC.

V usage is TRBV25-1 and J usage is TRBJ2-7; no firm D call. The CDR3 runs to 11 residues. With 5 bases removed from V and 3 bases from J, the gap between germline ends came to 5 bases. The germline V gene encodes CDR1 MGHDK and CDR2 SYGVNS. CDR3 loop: CASSRNYEQYF. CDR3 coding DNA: TGTGCCAGCAGTCGGAACTACGAGCAGTACTTC.

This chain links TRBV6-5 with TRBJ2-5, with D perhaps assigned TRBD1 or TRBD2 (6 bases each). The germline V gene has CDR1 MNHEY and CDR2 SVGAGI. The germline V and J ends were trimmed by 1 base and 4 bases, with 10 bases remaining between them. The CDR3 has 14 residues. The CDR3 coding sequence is TGTGCCAGCAGTTACTTCAGGGGAGGAGAGACCCAGTACTTC. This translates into CASSYFRGGETQYF.

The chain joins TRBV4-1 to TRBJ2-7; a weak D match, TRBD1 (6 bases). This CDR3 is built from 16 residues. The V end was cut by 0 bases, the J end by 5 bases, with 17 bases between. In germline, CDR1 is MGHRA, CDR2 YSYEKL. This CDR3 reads CASSQDRGTGSHEQYF. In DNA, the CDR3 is TGCGCCAGCAGCCAAGATAGGGGTACAGGGTCCCACGAGCAGTACTTC.

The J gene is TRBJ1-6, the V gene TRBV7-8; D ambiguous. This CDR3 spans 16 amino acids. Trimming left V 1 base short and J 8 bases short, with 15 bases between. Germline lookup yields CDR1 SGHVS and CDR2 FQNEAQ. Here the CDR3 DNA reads TGTGCCAGCAGCTTAGACGCGGCGGGTAGTTATTCACCCCTCCACTTT. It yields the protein CASSLDAAGSYSPLHF.

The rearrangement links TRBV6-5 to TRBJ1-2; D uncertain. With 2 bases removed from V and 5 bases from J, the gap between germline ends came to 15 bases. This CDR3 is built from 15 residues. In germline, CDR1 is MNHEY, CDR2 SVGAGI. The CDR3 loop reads CASSYGSLDGYGYTF. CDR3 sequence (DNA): TGTGCCAGCAGTTACGGCAGCCTCGACGGATATGGCTACACCTTC.

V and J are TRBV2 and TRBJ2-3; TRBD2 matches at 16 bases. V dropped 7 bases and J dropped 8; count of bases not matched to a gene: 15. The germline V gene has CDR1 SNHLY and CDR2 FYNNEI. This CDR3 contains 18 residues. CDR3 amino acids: CASIAATGTSGRAPTQYF. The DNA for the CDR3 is TGTGCCAGCATCGCCGCGACCGGGACTAGCGGGAGGGCCCCTACGCAGTATTTT.

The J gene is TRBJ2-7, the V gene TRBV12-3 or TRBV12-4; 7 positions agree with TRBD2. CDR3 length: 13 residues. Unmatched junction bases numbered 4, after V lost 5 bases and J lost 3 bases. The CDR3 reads CASSGGLLYEQYF. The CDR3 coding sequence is TGTGCCAGCAGTGGGGGACTACTCTACGAGCAGTACTTC.

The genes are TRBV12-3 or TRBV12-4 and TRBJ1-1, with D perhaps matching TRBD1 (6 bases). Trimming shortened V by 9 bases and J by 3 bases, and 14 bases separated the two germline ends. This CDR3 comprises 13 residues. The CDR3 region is CASQSGEYTEAFF. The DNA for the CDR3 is TGTGCCAGTCAGTCAGGGGAGTACACTGAAGCTTTCTTT.

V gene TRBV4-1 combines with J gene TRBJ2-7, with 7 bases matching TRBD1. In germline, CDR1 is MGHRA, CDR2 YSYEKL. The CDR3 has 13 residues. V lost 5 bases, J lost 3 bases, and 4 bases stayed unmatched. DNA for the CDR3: TGCGCCAGCAGCAAGACAGGGTTCTACGAGCAGTACTTC. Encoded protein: CASSKTGFYEQYF.

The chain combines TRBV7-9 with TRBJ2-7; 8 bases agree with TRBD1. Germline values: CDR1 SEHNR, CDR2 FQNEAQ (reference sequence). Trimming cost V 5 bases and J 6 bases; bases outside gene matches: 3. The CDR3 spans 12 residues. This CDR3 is CASSPGGFEQYF. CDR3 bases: TGTGCCAGCAGCCCAGGGGGCTTCGAGCAGTACTTC.

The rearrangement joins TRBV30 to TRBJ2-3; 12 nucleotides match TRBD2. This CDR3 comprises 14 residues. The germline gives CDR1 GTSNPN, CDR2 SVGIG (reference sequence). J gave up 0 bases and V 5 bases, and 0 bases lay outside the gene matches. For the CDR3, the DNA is TGTGCCTGGGGGACTAGCGGGAGCACAGATACGCAGTATTTT. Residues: CAWGTSGSTDTQYF.

CDR3 sequence reads: CASSTQRDPSYEQYF. In DNA form, the CDR3 reads TGTGCCAGCAGTACCCAGCGGGACCCCTCCTACGAGCAGTACTTC. The V gene is TRBV27, the J gene TRBJ2-7; 7 bases line up with TRBD2. Germline loops: CDR1 MNHEY, CDR2 SMNVEV (reference sequence). The CDR3 sequence is 15 residues long. The junction had 7 bases not matched to a gene; V was cut back by 5 bases and J by 0 bases.